These 21 T cell receptor beta chains came from one sample sequenced in a study of T-cell memory formation after mild COVID-19. TCRdb re-called the 5' RACE reads through MiXCR, storing one row per CDR3 protein. The sample records fewer than 200,000 distinct CDR3 sequences, about 22% being singletons. Material: PBMCs or a T cell subset sorted from them (not recorded which). Receptors were obtained from an adult woman who had mild COVID-19 (a few samples of this study predate the infection). Cell type and time point are not known.

Points on this clonotype: One end of the junction does not line up with germline, which may come from a read error. V is TRBV2 and J is TRBJ1-5; D gene ambiguous. This CDR3 is built from 17 residues. Per the germline V gene, CDR1 is SNHLY and CDR2 is FYNNEI. For the CDR3, the DNA is TGTGCCAGCAGTGAAGCCCTTCCTGTAGGGAGCAATCAGCCCCAGAATTTT. This gives the protein CASSEALPVGSNQPQNF.

CDR3 loop: CASSWGSGGAKDTQYF. The DNA of the CDR3 is TGTGCCAGCAGTTGGGGGAGCGGGGGGGCAAAGGATACGCAGTATTTT. The chain carries TRBV6-5 and TRBJ2-3; TRBD2 agrees at 10 bases. This CDR3 is 16 amino acids long. Germline V gene data show CDR1 as MNHEY and CDR2 as SVGAGI. V dropped 4 bases and J dropped 6; count of bases not matched to a gene: 10.

J is TRBJ2-3 and V is TRBV9; 8 positions match TRBD2. CDR1 and CDR2 (germline): SGDLS, YYNGEE. The CDR3 spans 15 residues. V shed 3 bases and J 5 bases; nucleotides not matched to a gene: 8. The CDR3 loop is CASSARAGAGDTQYF. The CDR3 nucleotides read TGTGCCAGCAGCGCCCGAGCGGGGGCCGGAGATACGCAGTATTTT.

The V and J genes are TRBV7-8 and TRBJ2-5; 7 bases align to TRBD2. J gave up 4 bases and V 5 bases, and 10 bases lay outside the gene matches. Looked up from germline, CDR1 is SGHVS and CDR2 is FQNEAQ. The CDR3 is 15 residues long. The CDR3: CASSHGGGRTETQYF. CDR3 DNA: TGTGCCAGCAGCCACGGTGGCGGGAGAACAGAGACCCAGTACTTC.

This clonotype was seen more than once but under ten times. This chain connects TRBV9 to TRBJ2-5; 8 nucleotides agree with TRBD2. The CDR3 spans 16 residues. V lost 3 bases to trimming and J lost 3 bases; unmatched junction nucleotides: 10. In germline, CDR1 is SGDLS, CDR2 YYNGEE. The CDR3 is CASSGPRSGGEETQYF. CDR3 sequence (DNA): TGTGCCAGCAGCGGCCCAAGGAGCGGGGGAGAAGAGACCCAGTACTTC.

This clonotype was seen only a few times. The gene calls are TRBV7-9 and TRBJ2-7, with D tentatively TRBD1 (5 bases). V gave up 5 bases and J gave up 5 bases, with 7 bases separating them. CDR3 length: 11 residues. Germline CDR1 and CDR2: SEHNR and FQNEAQ (reference sequence). The CDR3 nucleotides are TGTGCCAGCAGCGACAGCGACGAGCAGTACTTC. Residues: CASSDSDEQYF.

In this sample, this clonotype turned up a few times. V gene TRBV12-3 or TRBV12-4 combines with J gene TRBJ2-7; possible D gene TRBD1, 6 bases. This CDR3 region has 13 residues. The ends were cut back, 5 bases at V and 3 bases at J, with 11 bases in the middle. The CDR3 sequence is CASSQQGLYEQYF. CDR3 nucleotide sequence: TGTGCCAGCAGTCAGCAGGGGCTCTACGAGCAGTACTTC.

The V gene is TRBV6-1, the J gene TRBJ2-1, with 11 positions matching TRBD1. V lost 3 bases, J lost 7 bases, and 5 bases stayed unmatched. This CDR3 is built from 15 residues. Germline V CDR1 and CDR2: MNHNS, SASEGT. As DNA, the CDR3 is TGTGCCAGCAGTGAGTCAGGGACAGGGGGTAATGAGCAGTTCTTC. It yields the protein CASSESGTGGNEQFF.

This clonotype was seen more than once but under ten times. This chain connects TRBV11-2 to TRBJ1-2; perhaps TRBD1 as D (5 bases). Germline assignment: CDR1 SGHAT and CDR2 FQNNGV. Trimming stripped 4 bases from V and 4 bases from J, with 16 bases between. The CDR3 sequence is 15 residues long. The CDR3 is CASSSMGRGFYGYTF. CDR3 DNA: TGTGCCAGCAGCTCCATGGGACGGGGATTCTATGGCTACACCTTC. The whole variable domain, filled in from reference TRBV11-2 and TRBJ1-2, reads EAGVAQSPRYKIIEKRQSVAFWCNPISGHATLYWYQQILGQGPKLLIQFQNNGVVDDSQLPKDRFSAERLKGVDSTLKIQPAKLEDSAVYLCASSSMGRGFYGYTFGSGTRLTVV.

This clonotype was counted between two and nine times. J is TRBJ2-1 and V is TRBV5-1, with D maybe TRBD2 (6 bases). Deletions cut 2 bases from V and 9 bases from J, with 12 bases between. From germline, CDR1 is SGHRS and CDR2 YFSETQ. The CDR3 is 13 residues long. Here the CDR3 reads CASSFAGKPEQFF. CDR3 nucleotides: TGCGCCAGCAGCTTTGCGGGAAAACCTGAGCAGTTCTTC.

CDR3 sequence: CASRERSDPNTEAFF. The CDR3 nucleotides read TGTGCCAGCAGGGAAAGGTCGGACCCGAACACTGAAGCTTTCTTT. The chain has TRBV6-1 and TRBJ1-1; D remains unclear. This CDR3 has 15 amino acids. Germline CDR1 and CDR2: MNHNS and SASEGT. V was clipped by 6 bases and J by 1 base, with 15 bases between them.

This clonotype has only a few counts. The genes are TRBV29-1 and TRBJ2-3, with D uncertain. The V end was cut by 8 bases, the J end by 2 bases, with 14 bases between. This CDR3 spans 13 amino acids. CDR1 and CDR2 (germline): SQVTM, ANQGSEA. In DNA, the CDR3 is TGCAGCCCTGGTGGCGGTTCCACAGATACGCAGTATTTT. Amino acid sequence: CSPGGGSTDTQYF.

The V call is TRBV4-3, the J call TRBJ2-5; weak D call: TRBD2 (6 bases). V shed 0 bases and J shed 1 base, with 9 bases lying between them. This CDR3 is built from 15 residues. From germline, CDR1 is LGHNA and CDR2 YSLEER. DNA for the CDR3: TGCGCCAGCAGCCAAGATAGGACTACCCAAGAGACCCAGTACTTC. Encoded protein: CASSQDRTTQETQYF.

The chain links TRBV6-4 to TRBJ2-3; D unclear. Germline V lookup: CDR1 MRHNA, CDR2 SNTAGT. Trimming cost V 0 bases and J 0 bases, with 7 bases left between them. The length of the CDR3 is 15 residues. The CDR3 here is CASSDSAFSTDTQYF. The CDR3 region has the DNA TGTGCCAGCAGTGACTCTGCGTTTAGCACAGATACGCAGTATTTT.

This clonotype was picked up a small number of times. The rearrangement joins TRBV6-6 to TRBJ2-3; TRBD2 aligns across 7 bases. Germline trimming cut 1 base from V and 5 bases from J; bases unmatched to any gene: 9. The CDR3 sequence is 16 residues long. CDR1 is MNHNY, CDR2 SVGAGI, per germline (reference sequence). CDR3 residues: CASSYFGGASGDTQYF. CDR3 in DNA: TGTGCCAGCAGTTACTTTGGCGGGGCTAGCGGAGATACGCAGTATTTT.

The chain is built from TRBV7-3 and TRBJ1-1; TRBD1 matches at 7 bases. Germline V gene sequence: CDR1 SGHTA, CDR2 FQGTGA. This CDR3 spans 15 amino acids. The junction had 9 bases not matched to a gene; V was cut back by 5 bases and J by 3 bases. Here the CDR3 reads CASSPGQVEDTEAFF. In nucleotides, the CDR3 is TGTGCCAGCAGCCCCGGACAGGTGGAAGACACTGAAGCTTTCTTT. The whole variable domain, filled in from reference TRBV7-3 and TRBJ1-1, reads GAGVSQTPSNKVTEKGKYVELRCDPISGHTALYWYRQSLGQGPEFLIYFQGTGAADDSGLPNDRFFAVRPEGSVSTLKIQRTERGDSAVYLCASSPGQVEDTEAFFGQGTRLTVV.

This clonotype has just a few counts. The chain links TRBV29-1 to TRBJ1-1, with unresolved D. V was trimmed by 5 bases and J by 3 bases, leaving 13 bases between them. Germline CDR1 SQVTM, CDR2 ANQGSEA. The CDR3 has 13 amino acids. CDR3 sequence reads: CSVRRPGDTEAFF. CDR3 nucleotides: TGCAGCGTTCGCCGTCCGGGCGACACTGAAGCTTTCTTT.

J is TRBJ2-7 and V is TRBV7-8, with TRBD1 matching 11 bases. Germline V lookup: CDR1 SGHVS, CDR2 FQNEAQ. J gave up 2 bases and V 7 bases, and 10 bases lay outside the gene matches. The CDR3 contains 16 residues. The CDR3 bases are TGTGCCAGCACCTCTCTTGGGACAGGGGGTACCTACGAGCAGTACTTC. Its translation: CASTSLGTGGTYEQYF.

The V and J genes are TRBV14 and TRBJ2-1; D is possibly TRBD2 (6 bases). From germline, CDR1 is SGHDN and CDR2 FVKESK. Trimming removed 1 base from V and 2 bases from J, with 12 bases in between. The CDR3 contains 16 residues. CDR3 in DNA: TGTGCCAGCAGCCAAGCCCCGGGGGAAACCTACAATGAGCAGTTCTTC. This translates into CASSQAPGETYNEQFF.

The rearrangement uses TRBV6-5 and TRBJ2-1, with 8 bases matching TRBD1. With 6 bases clipped from V and 8 bases from J, the junction kept 12 bases outside the gene matches. Germline CDR1 MNHEY, CDR2 SVGAGI. The CDR3 contains 15 residues. The CDR3 loop reads CASSPEAGGYDEQFF. CDR3 DNA sequence: TGTGCCAGCAGCCCTGAGGCAGGGGGCTATGATGAGCAGTTCTTC.

The chain combines TRBV29-1 with TRBJ2-7; tentative D call: TRBD1 (6 bases). The V gene lost 0 bases and the J gene lost 1 base, with 13 bases spanning the gap. Germline assignment: CDR1 SQVTM and CDR2 ANQGSEA. The CDR3 is 15 residues long. CDR3 amino acids: CSVEDQRTESYEQYF. Written as DNA, the CDR3 is TGCAGCGTTGAAGACCAAAGGACAGAGTCCTACGAGCAGTACTTC.